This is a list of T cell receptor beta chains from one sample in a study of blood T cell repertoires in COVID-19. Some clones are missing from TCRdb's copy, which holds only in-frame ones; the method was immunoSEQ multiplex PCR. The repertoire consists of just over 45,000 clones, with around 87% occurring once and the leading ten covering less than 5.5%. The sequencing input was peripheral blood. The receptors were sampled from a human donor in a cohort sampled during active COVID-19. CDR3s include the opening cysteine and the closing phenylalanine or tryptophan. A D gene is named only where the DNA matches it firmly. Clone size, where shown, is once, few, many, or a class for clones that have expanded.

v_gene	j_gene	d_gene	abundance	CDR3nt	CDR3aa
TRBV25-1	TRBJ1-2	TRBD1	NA	TGTGCCAGCAGTGAAACGGGACAGCTAAAGACCTATGGCTACACCTTC	CASSETGQLKTYGYTF
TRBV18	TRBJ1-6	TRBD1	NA	TGTGCCAGCTCACCGGGGCAGGGGGCTTATTCACCCCTCCACTTT	CASSPGQGAYSPLHF
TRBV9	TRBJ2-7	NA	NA	TGTGCCAGCAGCGTAGCGGCGGGCGACGAGCAGTACTTC	CASSVAAGDEQYF
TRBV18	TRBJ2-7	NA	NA	TGTGCCAGCTCACCACCGATGTTGACAGAGCAGTACTTC	CASSPPMLTEQYF
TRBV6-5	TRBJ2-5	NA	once	TGTGCCAGCAGTTACTCGGGGCAGGGACAAGAGACCCAGTACTTC	CASSYSGQGQETQYF
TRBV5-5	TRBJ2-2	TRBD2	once	TGTGCCAGCAGCTCCTTACCCGGGGGGGCCAACACCGGGGAGCTGTTTTTT	CASSSLPGGANTGELFF
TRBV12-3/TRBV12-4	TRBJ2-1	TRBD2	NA	TGTGCCAGCAGTACCCGACTAGCTGAGCAGTTCTTC	CASSTRLAEQFF
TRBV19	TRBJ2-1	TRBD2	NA	TGTGCCAGTAGTATGTGGACTAGCCCTAATGAGCAGTTCTTC	CASSMWTSPNEQFF
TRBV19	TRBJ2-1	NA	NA	TGTGCCAGTAGTATAGGTTGGAGGGGGCGCAGATCCTACAATGAGCAGTTCTTC	CASSIGWRGRRSYNEQFF
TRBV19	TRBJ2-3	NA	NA	TGTGCCAGTAATCGCGGAAACACAGATACGCAGTATTTT	CASNRGNTDTQYF
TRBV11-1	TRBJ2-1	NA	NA	TGTGCCAGCAGAAGGCTAGCGTCAGGAGGCAATGAGCAGTTCTTC	CASRRLASGGNEQFF
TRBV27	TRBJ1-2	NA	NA	TGTGCCAGCAGGGAGGCGGGGGGGGCGGATGGCTACACCTTC	CASREAGGADGYTF
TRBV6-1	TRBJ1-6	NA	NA	TGTGCCAGCAGTGAAGCGTCCTTGGTGGCAGGGATTTTTAATTCACCCCTCCACTTT	CASSEASLVAGIFNSPLHF
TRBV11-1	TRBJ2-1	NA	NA	TGTGCCAGCAGCTTAGACAGGAACAATGAGCAGTTCTTC	CASSLDRNNEQFF
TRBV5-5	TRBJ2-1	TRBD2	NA	TGTGCCAGCAGCGATTGGACTAGCGGGAGTTACAATGAGCAGTTCTTC	CASSDWTSGSYNEQFF
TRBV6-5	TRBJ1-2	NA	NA	TGTGCCAGCACGACAGGTCACTATGGCTACACCTTC	CASTTGHYGYTF
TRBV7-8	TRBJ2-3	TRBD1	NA	TGTGCCAGCAGCGACAGGGGGAGGACAGATACGCAGTATTTT	CASSDRGRTDTQYF
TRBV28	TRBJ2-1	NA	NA	TGTGCCAGCAGTTCGACTACCGAGTCGCACTACAATGAGCAGTTCTTC	CASSSTTESHYNEQFF
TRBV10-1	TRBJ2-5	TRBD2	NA	TGCGCCAGCAGTGAATCGGCTAGCGGGGGACAAGAGACCCAGTACTTC	CASSESASGGQETQYF
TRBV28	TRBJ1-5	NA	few	TGTGCCAGCAGAACTGGGGCCAATCAGCCCCAGCATTTT	CASRTGANQPQHF
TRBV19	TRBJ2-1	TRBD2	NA	TGTGCCAGTAGTATTCTGGCTAGCGGGAGGGCCGTGGGTGAGCAGTTCTTC	CASSILASGRAVGEQFF
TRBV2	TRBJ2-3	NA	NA	TGTGCCAGCAGTGAACTAAGGAGGCACGACACAGATACGCAGTATTTT	CASSELRRHDTDTQYF
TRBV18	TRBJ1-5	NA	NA	TGTGCCAGCTCGCAAAGACGGGACAATCAGCCCCAGCATTTT	CASSQRRDNQPQHF
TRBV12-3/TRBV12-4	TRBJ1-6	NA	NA	TGTGCCAGCAGCTCCCGGGATAATTCACCCCTCCACTTT	CASSSRDNSPLHF
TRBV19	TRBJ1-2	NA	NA	TGTGCCAGTACTCTGGGGCCAACACGCGGCTACACCTTC	CASTLGPTRGYTF
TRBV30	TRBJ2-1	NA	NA	TGTGCCTGGGGTGAGGTACTGAGCCCCTGGCATGAGCAGTTCTTC	CAWGEVLSPWHEQFF
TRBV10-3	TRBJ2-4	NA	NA	TGTGCCATCAGACCTTCCCCTAGCCCGAACATTCAGTACTTC	CAIRPSPSPNIQYF
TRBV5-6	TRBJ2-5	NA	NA	TGTGCCAGCAGCTTGGAGGCGGGGCTTCAAGAGACCCAGTACTTC	CASSLEAGLQETQYF
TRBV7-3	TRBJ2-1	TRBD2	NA	TGTGCCAGCAGCCTAAGCGGGAGGGCGGACAATGAGCAGTTCTTC	CASSLSGRADNEQFF
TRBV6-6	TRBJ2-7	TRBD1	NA	TGTGCCAGCAACCAGGGGGCCTACGAGCAGTACTTC	CASNQGAYEQYF
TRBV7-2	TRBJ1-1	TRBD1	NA	TGTGCCAGCAGCTTGGCTCAGGGGGCTAGGTACACTGAAGCTTTCTTT	CASSLAQGARYTEAFF
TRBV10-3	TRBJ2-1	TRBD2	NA	TGTGCCATCAGTGAGTCGAGCGGAAAGAGGGGACTAGCGGTCTACAATGAGCAGTTCTTC	CAISESSGKRGLAVYNEQFF
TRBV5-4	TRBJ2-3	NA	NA	TGTGCCAGCAGCTGGGGGCGGTCAAGCACAGATACGCAGTATTTT	CASSWGRSSTDTQYF
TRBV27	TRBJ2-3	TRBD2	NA	TGTGCCAGCAGTCGAGCGGGAAAGGTCACAGATACGCAGTATTTT	CASSRAGKVTDTQYF
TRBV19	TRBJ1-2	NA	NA	TGTGCCAGTAAGGGGCTAAACTATGGCTACACCTTC	CASKGLNYGYTF
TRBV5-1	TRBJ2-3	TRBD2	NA	TGCGCCAGCAATAGCGGGGCAGGCCAGGATACGCAGTATTTT	CASNSGAGQDTQYF
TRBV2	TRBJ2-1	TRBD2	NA	TGTGCCAGCAGTGAAGGCCCGAGGAGCGGGAGTGTCGATGAGCAGTTCTTC	CASSEGPRSGSVDEQFF
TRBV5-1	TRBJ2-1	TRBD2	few	TGCGCCAGCAGCTTGGACAAAATAAGTCTGCGGGAGGGCTCCTACAATGAGCAGTTCTTC	CASSLDKISLREGSYNEQFF
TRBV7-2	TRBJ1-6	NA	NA	TGTGCCAGCAGCTTAGCCCATGGACAATTTAATTCACCCCTCCACTTT	CASSLAHGQFNSPLHF
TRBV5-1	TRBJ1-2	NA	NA	TGCGCCAGCAGCAACCCTGAGGTACGGTATGGCTACACCTTC	CASSNPEVRYGYTF